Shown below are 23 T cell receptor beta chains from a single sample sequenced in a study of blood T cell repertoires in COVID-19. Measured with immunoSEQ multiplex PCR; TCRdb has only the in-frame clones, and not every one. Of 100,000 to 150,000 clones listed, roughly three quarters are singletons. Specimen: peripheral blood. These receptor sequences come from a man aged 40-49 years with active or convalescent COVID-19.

This CDR3 is CASSLPGAKNIQYF. CDR3 bases: TGTGCCAGCAGTTTGCCAGGGGCCAAAAACATTCAGTACTTC. V usage is TRBV27 and J usage is TRBJ2-4; weak D call: TRBD1 (5 bases). V was cut by 3 bases and J by 1 base, with 7 bases left in between. Looked up from germline, CDR1 is MNHEY and CDR2 is SMNVEV (reference sequence). There are 14 residues in the CDR3.

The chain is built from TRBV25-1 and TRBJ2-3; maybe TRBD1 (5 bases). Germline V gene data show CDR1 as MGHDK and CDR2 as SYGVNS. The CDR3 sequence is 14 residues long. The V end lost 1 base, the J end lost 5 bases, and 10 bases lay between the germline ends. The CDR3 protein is CASSESRALDTQYF. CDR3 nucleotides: TGTGCCAGCAGTGAATCCAGGGCTTTAGATACGCAGTATTTT.

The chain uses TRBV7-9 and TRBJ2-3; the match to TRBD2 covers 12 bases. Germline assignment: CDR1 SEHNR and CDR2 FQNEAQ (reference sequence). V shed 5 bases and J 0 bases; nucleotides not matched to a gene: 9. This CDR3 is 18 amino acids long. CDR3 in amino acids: CASSRLAGGILSTDTQYF. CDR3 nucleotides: TGTGCCAGCAGCCGCCTAGCGGGGGGGATCCTAAGCACAGATACGCAGTATTTT.

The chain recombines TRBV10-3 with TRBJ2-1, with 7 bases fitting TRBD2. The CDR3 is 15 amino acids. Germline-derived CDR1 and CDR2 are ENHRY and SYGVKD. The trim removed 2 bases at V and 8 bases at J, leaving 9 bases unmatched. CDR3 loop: CAISEPGLGHDEQFF. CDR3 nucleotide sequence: TGTGCCATCAGTGAGCCAGGACTAGGCCATGATGAGCAGTTCTTC.

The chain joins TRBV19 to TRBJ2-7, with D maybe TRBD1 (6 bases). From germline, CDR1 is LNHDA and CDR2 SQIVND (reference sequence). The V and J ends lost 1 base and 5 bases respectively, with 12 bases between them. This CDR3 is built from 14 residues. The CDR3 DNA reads TGTGCCAGTAGTATAGGTCCAGGGGAGCACGAGCAGTACTTC. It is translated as CASSIGPGEHEQYF.

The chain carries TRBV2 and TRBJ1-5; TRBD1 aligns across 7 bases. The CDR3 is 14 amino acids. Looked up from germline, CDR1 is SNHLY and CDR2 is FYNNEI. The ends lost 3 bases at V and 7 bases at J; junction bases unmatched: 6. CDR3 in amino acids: CASSDRGSFQPQHF. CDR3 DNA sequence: TGTGCCAGCAGTGACAGGGGGTCCTTCCAGCCCCAGCATTTT.

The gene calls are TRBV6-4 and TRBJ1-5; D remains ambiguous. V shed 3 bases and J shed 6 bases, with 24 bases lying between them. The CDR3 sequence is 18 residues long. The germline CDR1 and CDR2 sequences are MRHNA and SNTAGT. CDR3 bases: TGTGCCAGCAGTGATTTTGAGCTCGAATGGCAACTATTTCAGCCCCAGCATTTT. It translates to CASSDFELEWQLFQPQHF.

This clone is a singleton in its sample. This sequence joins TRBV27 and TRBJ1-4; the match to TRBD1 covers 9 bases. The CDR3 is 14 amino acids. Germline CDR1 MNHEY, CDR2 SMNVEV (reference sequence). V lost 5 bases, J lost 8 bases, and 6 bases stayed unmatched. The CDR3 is CASSRDRAGEKLFF. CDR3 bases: TGTGCCAGCAGTCGGGACAGGGCGGGCGAAAAACTGTTTTTT.

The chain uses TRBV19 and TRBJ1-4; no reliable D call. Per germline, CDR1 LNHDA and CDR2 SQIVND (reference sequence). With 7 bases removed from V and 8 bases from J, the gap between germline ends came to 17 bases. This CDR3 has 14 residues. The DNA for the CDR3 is TGTGCCAGTACCCCCGGAGGCCAAGCGGAAAAACTGTTTTTT. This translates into CASTPGGQAEKLFF. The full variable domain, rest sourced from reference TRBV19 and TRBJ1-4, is DGGITQSPKYLFRKEGQNVTLSCEQNLNHDAMYWYRQDPGQGLRLIYYSQIVNDFQKGDIAEGYSVSREKKESFPLTVTSAQKNPTAFYLCASTPGGQAEKLFFGSGTQLSVL.

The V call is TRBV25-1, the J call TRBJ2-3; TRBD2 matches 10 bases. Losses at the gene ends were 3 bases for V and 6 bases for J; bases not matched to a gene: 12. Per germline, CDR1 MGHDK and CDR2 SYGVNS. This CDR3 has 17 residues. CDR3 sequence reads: CASSEIAASGSEDTQYF. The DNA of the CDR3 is TGTGCCAGCAGTGAGATCGCGGCTAGCGGGAGTGAGGATACGCAGTATTTT.

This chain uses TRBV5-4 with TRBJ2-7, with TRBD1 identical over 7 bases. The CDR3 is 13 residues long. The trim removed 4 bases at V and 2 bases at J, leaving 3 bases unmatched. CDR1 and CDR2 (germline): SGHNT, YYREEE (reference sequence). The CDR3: CASSTDRAYEQYF. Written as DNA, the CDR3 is TGTGCCAGCAGCACAGACAGGGCCTACGAGCAGTACTTC.

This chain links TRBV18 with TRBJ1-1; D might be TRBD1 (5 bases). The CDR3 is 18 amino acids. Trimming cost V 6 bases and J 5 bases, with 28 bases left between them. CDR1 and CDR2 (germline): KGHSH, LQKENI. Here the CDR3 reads CASSRPGPGGILGTEAFF. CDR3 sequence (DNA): TGTGCCAGCTCTCGCCCTGGCCCGGGGGGGATCTTAGGGACTGAAGCTTTCTTT.

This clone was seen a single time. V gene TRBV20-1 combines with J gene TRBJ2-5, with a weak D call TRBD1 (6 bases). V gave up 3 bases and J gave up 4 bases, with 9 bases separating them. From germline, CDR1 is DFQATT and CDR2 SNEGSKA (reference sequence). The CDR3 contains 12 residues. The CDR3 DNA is TGCAGTGCTAGTTGGGGGCCAGAGACCCAGTACTTC. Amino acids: CSASWGPETQYF.

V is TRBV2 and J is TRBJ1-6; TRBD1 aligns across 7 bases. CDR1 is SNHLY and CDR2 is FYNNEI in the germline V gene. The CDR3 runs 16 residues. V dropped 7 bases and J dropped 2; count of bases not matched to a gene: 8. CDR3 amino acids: CASKPTGLTYNSPLHF. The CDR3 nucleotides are TGTGCCAGCAAGCCGACAGGGCTGACCTATAATTCACCCCTCCACTTT.

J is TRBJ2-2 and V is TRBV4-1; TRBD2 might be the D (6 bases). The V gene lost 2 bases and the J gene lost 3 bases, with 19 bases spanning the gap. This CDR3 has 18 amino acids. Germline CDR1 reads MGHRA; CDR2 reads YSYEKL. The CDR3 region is CASSQLTRTKPDTGELFF. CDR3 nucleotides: TGCGCCAGCAGCCAACTGACTCGGACTAAACCCGACACCGGGGAGCTGTTTTTT.

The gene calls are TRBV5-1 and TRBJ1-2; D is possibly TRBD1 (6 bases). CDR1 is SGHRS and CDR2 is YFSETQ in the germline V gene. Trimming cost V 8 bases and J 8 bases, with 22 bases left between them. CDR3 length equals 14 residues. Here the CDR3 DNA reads TGCGCCAGTGGCGGGGGGCTGACAATGGGAGGCTACACCTTC. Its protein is CASGGGLTMGGYTF.

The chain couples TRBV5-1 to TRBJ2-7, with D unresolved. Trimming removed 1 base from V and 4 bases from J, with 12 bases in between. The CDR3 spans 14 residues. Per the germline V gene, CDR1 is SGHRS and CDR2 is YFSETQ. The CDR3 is CASSLPGITYEQYF. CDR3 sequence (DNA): TGCGCCAGCAGCTTGCCGGGTATAACTTACGAGCAGTACTTC.

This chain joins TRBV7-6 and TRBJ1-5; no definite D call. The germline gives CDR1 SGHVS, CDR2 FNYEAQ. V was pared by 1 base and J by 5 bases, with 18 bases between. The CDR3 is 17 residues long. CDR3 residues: CASSLEPQTRNDQPQHF. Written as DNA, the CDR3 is TGTGCCAGCAGCTTAGAACCACAGACGAGAAACGATCAGCCCCAGCATTTT.

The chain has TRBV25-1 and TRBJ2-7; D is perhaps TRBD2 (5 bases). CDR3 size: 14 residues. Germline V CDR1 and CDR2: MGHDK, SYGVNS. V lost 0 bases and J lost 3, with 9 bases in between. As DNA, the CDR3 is TGTGCCAGCAGTGAATACGGCGGAGGCTACGAGCAGTACTTC. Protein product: CASSEYGGGYEQYF.

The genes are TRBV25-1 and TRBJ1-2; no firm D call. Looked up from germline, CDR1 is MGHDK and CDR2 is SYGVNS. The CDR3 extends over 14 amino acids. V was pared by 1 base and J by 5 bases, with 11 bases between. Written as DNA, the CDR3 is TGTGCCAGCAGTGAATCCGGGCGGAGGTATGGCTACACCTTC. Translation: CASSESGRRYGYTF.

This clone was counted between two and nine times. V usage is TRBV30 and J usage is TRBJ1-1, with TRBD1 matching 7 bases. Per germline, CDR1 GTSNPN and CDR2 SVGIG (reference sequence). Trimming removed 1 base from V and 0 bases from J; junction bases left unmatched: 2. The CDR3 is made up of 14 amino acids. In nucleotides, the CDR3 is TGTGCCTGGAGTGCGGGACAGTTGAACACTGAAGCTTTCTTT. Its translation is CAWSAGQLNTEAFF.

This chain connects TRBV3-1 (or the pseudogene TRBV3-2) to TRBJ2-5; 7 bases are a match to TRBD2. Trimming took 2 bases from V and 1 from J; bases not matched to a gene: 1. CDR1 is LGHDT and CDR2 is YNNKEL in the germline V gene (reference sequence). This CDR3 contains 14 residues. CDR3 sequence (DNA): TGTGCCAGCAGCCAATCTAGCGGCCAAGAGACCCAGTACTTC. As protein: CASSQSSGQETQYF.

The CDR3 DNA reads as TGTGCCACGAGGCCGCGGACAGGGGGCGTAGGGACTGAAGCTTTCTTT. Translated: CATRPRTGGVGTEAFF. This chain links TRBV24-1 with TRBJ1-1; 11 bases agree with TRBD1. Germline lookup yields CDR1 KGHDR and CDR2 SFDVKD. V shed 10 bases and J 5 bases; nucleotides not matched to a gene: 14. This CDR3 is 16 amino acids long.